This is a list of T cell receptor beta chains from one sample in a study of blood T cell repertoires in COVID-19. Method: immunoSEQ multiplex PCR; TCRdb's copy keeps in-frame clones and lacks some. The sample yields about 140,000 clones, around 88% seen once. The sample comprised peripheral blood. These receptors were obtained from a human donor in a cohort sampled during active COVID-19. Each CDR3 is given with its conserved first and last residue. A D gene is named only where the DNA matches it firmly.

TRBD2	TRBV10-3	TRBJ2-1	TGTGCCTCCAAGGCCGGGACTAGCGGGGTCCTAGGGGCCTACAATGAGCAGTTCTTC	CASKAGTSGVLGAYNEQFF
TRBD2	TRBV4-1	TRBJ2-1	TGCGCCAGCAGCCCGACGGCCCTCGGGGGGGAGTTCTTC	CASSPTALGGEFF
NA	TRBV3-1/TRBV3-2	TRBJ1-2	TGTGCCAGCAGCCACCCGAGAGGCAGGGAGGACTATGGCTACACCTTC	CASSHPRGREDYGYTF
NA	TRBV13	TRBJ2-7	TGTGCCAGCAGCCAGAGACAGTTCCCCTACGAGCAGTACTTC	CASSQRQFPYEQYF
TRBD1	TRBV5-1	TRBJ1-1	TGCGCCAGCCAACCGAAAACAGGGGGACGCGCTGAAGCTTTCTTT	CASQPKTGGRAEAFF
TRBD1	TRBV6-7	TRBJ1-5	TGTGCCAGCAGTTCCGACCCCGGGACAGCTAGCAATCAGCCCCAGCATTTT	CASSSDPGTASNQPQHF
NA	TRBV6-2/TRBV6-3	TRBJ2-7	TGTGCCAGCAGTTACTCAAAACAGGTCCTGGTGGACTACGAGCAGTACTTC	CASSYSKQVLVDYEQYF
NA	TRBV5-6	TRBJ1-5	TGTGCCAGCAGCCCCACCGGGCGGGAGGATCAGCCCCAGCATTTT	CASSPTGREDQPQHF
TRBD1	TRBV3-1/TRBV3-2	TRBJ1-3	TGTGCCAGCAGCATCAGGACAGGGGGCTTGGGGGGAAACACCATATATTTT	CASSIRTGGLGGNTIYF
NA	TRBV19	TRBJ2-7	TGTGCCAGTAGTATCGGACTGGAGCAGGACCGCGAGCAGTACTTC	CASSIGLEQDREQYF
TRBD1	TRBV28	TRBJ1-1	TGTGCCAGCAGTCTAACAGGGGAAGTAACTGAAGCTTTCTTT	CASSLTGEVTEAFF
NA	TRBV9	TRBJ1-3	TGTGCCAGCAGCGGCCCCACAGCTCACTCTGGAAACACCATATATTTT	CASSGPTAHSGNTIYF
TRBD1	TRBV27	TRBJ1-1	TGTGCCAGCAGTGATGGGACAGGGTTACAACTTGAAGCTTTCTTT	CASSDGTGLQLEAFF
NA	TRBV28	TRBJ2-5	TGTGCCAGCAGACCGGACTTACGAGAGACCCAGTACTTC	CASRPDLRETQYF
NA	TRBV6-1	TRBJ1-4	TGTGCCAGCAGTGAGGGCCCTCCCGTCAGGGAAAAACTGTTTTTT	CASSEGPPVREKLFF
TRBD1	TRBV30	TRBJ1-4	TGTGCCCAAAGCCGACAGGGCCAAAATGAAAAACTGTTTTTT	CAQSRQGQNEKLFF
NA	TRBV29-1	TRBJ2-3	TGCAGCGTTGATCCAGGCACAGATACGCAGTATTTT	CSVDPGTDTQYF
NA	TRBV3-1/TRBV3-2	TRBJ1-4	TGTGCCAGCAGCCATCCAGCCTCCAGGGTAGGGAATGAAAAACTGTTTTTT	CASSHPASRVGNEKLFF
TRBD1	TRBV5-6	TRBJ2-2	TGTGCCAGCAGCGATCAAGTGGACAGGGCCGGGGAGCTGTTTTTT	CASSDQVDRAGELFF
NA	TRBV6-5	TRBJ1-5	TGTGCCAGCAGTACTTCCCAGGGGATAACTCAGCCCCAGCATTTT	CASSTSQGITQPQHF
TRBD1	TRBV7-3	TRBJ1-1	TGTGCCAGCAGCTTATCAGGGGGTCTGTCTGAAGCTTTCTTT	CASSLSGGLSEAFF
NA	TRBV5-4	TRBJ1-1	TGTGCCAGCAGCTTGACGGGGGGTGGTGAAGCTTTCTTT	CASSLTGGGEAFF
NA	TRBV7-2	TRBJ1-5	TGTGCCAGCAGCTTAGGGCGGAGTACCAATCAGCCCCAGCATTTT	CASSLGRSTNQPQHF
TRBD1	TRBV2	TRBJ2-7	TGTGCCAGCAAGCTCCCCGGACAGGTCAGCTCCTACGAGCAGTACTTC	CASKLPGQVSSYEQYF
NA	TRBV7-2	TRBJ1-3	TGTGCCAGCAGCAGAGACAGCTCTGGAAACACCATATATTTT	CASSRDSSGNTIYF
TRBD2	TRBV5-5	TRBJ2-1	TGTGCCAGCAGCCCCTACGTTGGGGGACTAGCGGGGGTAGAGCAGTTCTTC	CASSPYVGGLAGVEQFF
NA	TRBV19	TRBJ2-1	TGTGCCAGTAGGGGCCCAGGGGTGCTTAATGAGCAGTTCTTC	CASRGPGVLNEQFF
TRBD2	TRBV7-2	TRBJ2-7	TGTGCCAGCAGCTCCACCGGCCTGGGACTAGCGGGAGGCTCCTTC	CASSSTGLGLAGGSF
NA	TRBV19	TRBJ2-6	TGTGCCAGCCGTGTACTAACTGGGGCCAACGTCCTGACTTTC	CASRVLTGANVLTF